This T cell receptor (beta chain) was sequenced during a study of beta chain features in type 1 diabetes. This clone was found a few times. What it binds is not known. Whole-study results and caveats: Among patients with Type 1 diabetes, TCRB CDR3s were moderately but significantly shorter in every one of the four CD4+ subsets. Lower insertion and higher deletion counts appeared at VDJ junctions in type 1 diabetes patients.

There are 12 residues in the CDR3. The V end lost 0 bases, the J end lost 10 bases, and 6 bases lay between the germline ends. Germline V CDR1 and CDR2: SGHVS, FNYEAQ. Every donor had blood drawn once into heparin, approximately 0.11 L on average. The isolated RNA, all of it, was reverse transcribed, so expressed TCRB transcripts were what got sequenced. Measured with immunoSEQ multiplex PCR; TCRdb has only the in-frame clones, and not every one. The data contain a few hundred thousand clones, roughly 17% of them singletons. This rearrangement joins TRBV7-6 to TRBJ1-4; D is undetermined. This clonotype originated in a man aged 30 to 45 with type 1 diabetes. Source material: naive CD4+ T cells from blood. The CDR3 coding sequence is TGTGCCAGCAGCTTAGCGTCGGGAAAACTGTTTTTT. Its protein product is CASSLASGKLFF.